The next 27 T cell receptor beta chains were all read from a single sample in a study of blood T cell repertoires in COVID-19. Produced via immunoSEQ multiplex PCR; TCRdb's table is partial and in-frame only. The data contain roughly 87,000 clones, around 72% of them seen just once; the ten biggest clones take up about an eighth. What was sequenced was peripheral blood. These receptors all come from a woman of 80 years or more with acute or convalescent COVID-19.

The chain uses TRBV15 and TRBJ1-6; D not resolved. Looked up from germline, CDR1 is LNHNV and CDR2 is YYDKDF (reference sequence). V shed 0 bases and J shed 9 bases, with 12 bases lying between them. The CDR3 totals 15 residues. CDR3 nucleotide sequence: TGTGCCACCAGCAGAGAGGCCACCGGAGGTTCACCCCTCCACTTT. Protein product: CATSREATGGSPLHF.

This clone has a count of ten or more. J is TRBJ1-2 and V is TRBV19, with a tentative D call TRBD1 (5 bases). V was trimmed by 3 bases and J by 7 bases, leaving 12 bases between them. This CDR3 contains 13 residues. CDR1 LNHDA and CDR2 SQIVND come from the germline V gene (reference sequence). DNA of the CDR3: TGTGCCAGTAGTATTGGGGCCTCTAGTGGCTACACCTTC. This translates into CASSIGASSGYTF.

This clone came up a few times. The chain carries TRBV3-1 (or the pseudogene TRBV3-2) and TRBJ1-5; TRBD1 might be the D (5 bases). The CDR3 contains 13 residues. V lost 4 bases and J lost 2, with 6 bases in between. Germline assignment: CDR1 LGHDT and CDR2 YNNKEL (reference sequence). The CDR3: CASSPRGNQPQHF. The CDR3 DNA follows: TGTGCCAGCAGCCCCAGGGGCAATCAGCCCCAGCATTTT.

This chain links TRBV9 with TRBJ1-2; TRBD1 aligns across 7 bases. The germline V gene has CDR1 SGDLS and CDR2 YYNGEE. CDR3 length equals 15 residues. V lost 0 bases to trimming and J lost 1 base; unmatched junction nucleotides: 3. In nucleotides, the CDR3 is TGTGCCAGCAGCGTAGGCAGGGGGAATAACTATGGCTACACCTTC. It encodes CASSVGRGNNYGYTF.

The chain has TRBV11-2 and TRBJ2-7; D is perhaps TRBD2 (5 bases). Trimming shortened V by 1 base and J by 4 bases, and 11 bases separated the two germline ends. CDR3 length: 14 amino acids. Germline V lookup: CDR1 SGHAT, CDR2 FQNNGV. CDR3 loop: CASSLGRGLYEQYF. DNA for the CDR3: TGTGCCAGCAGCTTAGGTCGGGGTCTTTACGAGCAGTACTTC.

The chain uses TRBV10-3 and TRBJ2-1; possible D gene TRBD1, 5 bases. From germline, CDR1 is ENHRY and CDR2 SYGVKD. The CDR3 is made up of 13 amino acids. Trimming took off 3 bases at V and 3 bases at J, with 6 bases between the two ends. CDR3 nucleotides: TGTGCCATCAGTGACACAGGCTACAATGAGCAGTTCTTC. Translating it yields CAISDTGYNEQFF.

This rearrangement joins TRBV2 to TRBJ1-3; D remains unclear. CDR1 is SNHLY, CDR2 FYNNEI, per germline. The CDR3 is 14 residues long. V lost 4 bases, J lost 2 bases, and 9 bases lay in between. CDR3 nucleotide sequence: TGTGCCAGCAGTGTCCCCTCTACTGGAAACACCATATATTTT. It yields the protein CASSVPSTGNTIYF.

The J gene is TRBJ1-5, the V gene TRBV7-2, with a weak D call TRBD1 (6 bases). Trimming removed 1 base at V and 6 bases at J, with 13 bases between. The length of the CDR3 is 15 residues. Germline assignment: CDR1 SGHTA and CDR2 FQGNSA. The CDR3 reads CASSLGGGAGQPQHF. In nucleotides, the CDR3 is TGTGCCAGCAGCTTAGGGGGGGGCGCGGGTCAGCCCCAGCATTTT. The full variable domain, completed using reference TRBV7-2 and TRBJ1-5, is GAGVSQSPSNKVTEKGKDVELRCDPISGHTALYWYRQSLGQGLEFLIYFQGNSAPDKSGLPSDRFSAERTGGSVSTLTIQRTQQEDSAVYLCASSLGGGAGQPQHFGDGTRLSIL.

On this clone: Other DNA sequences in this sample translate to the same CDR3. This chain connects TRBV28 to TRBJ1-4; 7 bases agree with TRBD1. CDR1 is MDHEN and CDR2 is SYDVKM in the germline V gene. The CDR3 contains 14 residues. Trimming at V came to 4 bases and at J to 5 bases, leaving 4 bases not matched to a gene. CDR3 sequence reads: CASSSTGENEKLFF. CDR3 sequence (DNA): TGTGCCAGCAGTTCCACAGGGGAAAATGAAAAACTGTTTTTT.

The J gene is TRBJ2-1, the V gene TRBV5-1; 8 bases are a match to TRBD2. Germline values: CDR1 SGHRS, CDR2 YFSETQ. V was pared by 4 bases and J by 8 bases, with 5 bases of the junction left unmatched. This CDR3 is built from 13 residues. The CDR3, as DNA: TGCGCCAGCAGCATTGTCGGGGGGGATGAGCAGTTCTTC. This encodes CASSIVGGDEQFF.

The chain is built from TRBV11-2 and TRBJ1-2, with 10 positions matching TRBD1. V lost 0 bases to trimming and J lost 4 bases; unmatched junction nucleotides: 5. Germline assignment: CDR1 SGHAT and CDR2 FQNNGV. This CDR3 is built from 16 residues. CDR3 in amino acids: CASSLDSGTGVYGYTF. The CDR3 DNA sequence: TGTGCCAGCAGCTTAGATTCTGGGACAGGGGTCTATGGCTACACCTTC. Full variable domain (rest looked up from reference TRBV11-2 and TRBJ1-2): EAGVAQSPRYKIIEKRQSVAFWCNPISGHATLYWYQQILGQGPKLLIQFQNNGVVDDSQLPKDRFSAERLKGVDSTLKIQPAKLEDSAVYLCASSLDSGTGVYGYTFGSGTRLTVV.

The V and J genes are TRBV5-1 and TRBJ2-3; 10 nucleotides align to TRBD1. CDR1 is SGHRS, CDR2 YFSETQ, per germline. V trimming: 0 bases; J trimming: 4 bases; junction bases outside the gene matches: 5. This CDR3 region has 16 residues. Here the CDR3 DNA reads TGCGCCAGCAGCTTGGGGGACAGGGGTCTCGCAGATACGCAGTATTTT. Its protein product is CASSLGDRGLADTQYF. Full variable domain (outside the CDR3, taken from reference TRBV5-1 and TRBJ2-3): KAGVTQTPRYLIKTRGQQVTLSCSPISGHRSVSWYQQTPGQGLQFLFEYFSETQRNKGNFPGRFSGRQFSNSRSEMNVSTLELGDSALYLCASSLGDRGLADTQYFGPGTRLTVL.

This clone was counted a few times. The genes are TRBV23-1 and TRBJ1-6; possibly TRBD1 for D (5 bases). TRBV23-1 is flagged as an ORF with uncertain function. The V end lost 2 bases, the J end lost 10 bases, and 24 bases lay between the germline ends. The CDR3 consists of 18 residues. This CDR3 reads CASSQPSGSSRGTSPLHF. The CDR3, as DNA: TGCGCCAGCAGTCAACCCTCAGGATCCTCCCGCGGGACGTCACCCCTCCACTTT.

This clone was counted ten times or more. The chain joins TRBV29-1 to TRBJ1-1; D not resolved. CDR3 length equals 14 residues. The germline V gene has CDR1 SQVTM and CDR2 ANQGSEA. V was cut by 4 bases and J by 4 bases, with 16 bases left in between. DNA for the CDR3: TGCAGCGTTGCTCACCTGCGGGGTACCACTGAAGCTTTCTTT. It encodes CSVAHLRGTTEAFF. Using reference TRBV29-1 and TRBJ1-1 for the parts outside the CDR3, the full variable domain is SAVISQKPSRDICQRGTSLTIQCQVDSQVTMMFWYRQQPGQSLTLIATANQGSEATYESGFVIDKFPISRPNLTFSTLTVSNMSPEDSSIYLCSVAHLRGTTEAFFGQGTRLTVV.

This clone turned up a few times. The J gene is TRBJ2-1, the V gene TRBV7-8; TRBD2 agrees at 14 bases. V lost 3 bases to trimming and J lost 6 bases; unmatched junction nucleotides: 1. This CDR3 is 15 amino acids long. Germline values: CDR1 SGHVS, CDR2 FQNEAQ. The CDR3 sequence is CASSLGLAGVNEQFF. Written as DNA, the CDR3 is TGTGCCAGCAGCTTGGGACTAGCGGGGGTCAATGAGCAGTTCTTC.

The chain is built from TRBV7-9 and TRBJ2-7, with 7 bases fitting TRBD1. Germline V gene lookup returns CDR1 SEHNR and CDR2 FQNEAQ (reference sequence). V dropped 0 bases and J dropped 2; count of bases not matched to a gene: 1. This CDR3 spans 14 amino acids. This chain's CDR3 is CASSLAGGPYEQYF. The CDR3 nucleotides are TGTGCCAGCAGCTTAGCAGGGGGCCCCTACGAGCAGTACTTC.

The J gene is TRBJ2-2, the V gene TRBV10-1, with D possibly TRBD2 on 5 matching bases. Trimming took 11 bases from V and 7 from J, leaving 8 bases between them. From germline, CDR1 is WNHNN and CDR2 SYGVQD (reference sequence). The CDR3 is made up of 10 amino acids. CDR3 sequence (DNA): TGCGCCCTCCGGGGCGGGGAGCTGTTTTTT. Its translation: CALRGGELFF.

This clone showed up just once. V and J are TRBV6-5 and TRBJ1-2, with D perhaps matching TRBD1 (5 bases). Germline V gene lookup returns CDR1 MNHEY and CDR2 SVGAGI. The CDR3 extends over 14 amino acids. V dropped 0 bases and J dropped 4 bases, with 9 bases sitting between them. This CDR3 is CASSYSGGVYGYTF. CDR3 bases: TGTGCCAGCAGTTACTCCGGGGGGGTCTATGGCTACACCTTC.

The V call is TRBV1, the J call TRBJ2-1; TRBD2 is the table's D call and was not checked against the DNA. TRBV1 is given as a pseudogene. The CDR3 covers 19 residues. The CDR3 sequence is CTSSQDPERGGSSYNEQFF. In DNA, the CDR3 is TGCACCAGCAGCCAAGATCCTGAGCGGGGGGGGAGCTCCTACAATGAGCAGTTCTTC.

A word on this clone: At one boundary the junction diverges from the germline segment, which might be a read error. DNA of the CDR3: TGTGCTAGCAGCCCCGGGACTTCCAATGTGGAGACCCAGTACTTC. Its protein product is CASSPGTSNVETQYF. The chain links TRBV7-7 to TRBJ2-5; D may be TRBD2 (6 bases). CDR1 and CDR2 from the germline V gene are SSHAT and FNYEAQ (reference sequence). The CDR3 has 15 residues.

With regard to this clone: At one of its ends the junction is not consistent with the germline gene, which may arise from a read error. The V and J genes are TRBV2 and TRBJ1-1, with 10 bases aligning to TRBD1. Germline lookup yields CDR1 SNHLY and CDR2 FYNNEI. This CDR3 contains 14 residues. CDR3 DNA: TGTGCCAGCAGCGAAGACAGGGGGCTCATTGAAGCTTTCTTT. Amino acid sequence: CASSEDRGLIEAFF.

The rearrangement uses TRBV9 and TRBJ2-3, with D maybe TRBD2 (6 bases). CDR3 length equals 16 residues. CDR1 and CDR2 from the germline V gene are SGDLS and YYNGEE. V shed 4 bases and J shed 0 bases, with 15 bases lying between them. This CDR3 reads CASSISGTPSTDTQYF. The CDR3 DNA is TGTGCCAGCAGCATCTCCGGGACTCCCAGCACAGATACGCAGTATTTT.

This rearrangement joins TRBV3-1 (or the pseudogene TRBV3-2) to TRBJ2-5; possibly TRBD2 for D (7 bases). CDR1 is LGHDT and CDR2 is YNNKEL in the germline V gene (reference sequence). The CDR3 totals 16 residues. Trimming removed 2 bases from V and 5 bases from J, with 18 bases in between. CDR3 sequence: CASSQRGAEGRETQYF. The CDR3, as DNA: TGTGCCAGCAGCCAACGGGGGGCGGAGGGGAGGGAGACCCAGTACTTC.

V usage is TRBV5-6 and J usage is TRBJ2-3, with TRBD1 matching over 11 bases. Germline trimming cut 4 bases from V and 0 bases from J; bases unmatched to any gene: 1. CDR3 length: 15 residues. Looked up from germline, CDR1 is SGHDT and CDR2 is YYEEEE. The CDR3 here is CASSGDRGSTDTQYF. The CDR3 bases are TGTGCCAGCAGCGGGGACAGGGGGAGCACAGATACGCAGTATTTT. The entire variable domain, with the rest obtained from reference TRBV5-6 and TRBJ2-3, is as follows: DAGVTQSPTHLIKTRGQQVTLRCSPKSGHDTVSWYQQALGQGPQFIFQYYEEEERQRGNFPDRFSGHQFPNYSSELNVNALLLGDSALYLCASSGDRGSTDTQYFGPGTRLTVL.

The rearrangement joins TRBV7-2 to TRBJ2-7, with 9 positions matching TRBD1. The V segment lost 5 bases and the J segment 1 base; nucleotides outside the gene matches: 12. This CDR3 is built from 17 residues. Germline CDR1 SGHTA, CDR2 FQGNSA. CDR3 nucleotides: TGTGCCAGCAGCCCGAAAAGACCGGGACAGGGTTCCTACGAGCAGTACTTC. The encoded protein is CASSPKRPGQGSYEQYF. Using reference TRBV7-2 and TRBJ2-7 for the parts outside the CDR3, the full variable domain is GAGVSQSPSNKVTEKGKDVELRCDPISGHTALYWYRQSLGQGLEFLIYFQGNSAPDKSGLPSDRFSAERTGGSVSTLTIQRTQQEDSAVYLCASSPKRPGQGSYEQYFGPGTRLTVT.

This clone appeared a few times. Mismatch with germline at one junction end may stem from a read error. The chain is built from TRBV11-2 and TRBJ1-1; TRBD1 might be the D (6 bases). Germline CDR1 reads SGHAT; CDR2 reads FQNNGV. The CDR3 runs to 13 residues. CDR3 protein: CASTLQGNTEAFF. CDR3 DNA: TGTGCCAGCACCTTACAGGGTAACACTGAAGCTTTCTTT.

This chain connects TRBV3-1 (or the pseudogene TRBV3-2) to TRBJ1-2, with a tentative D call TRBD1 (5 bases). Trimming stripped 1 base from V and 8 bases from J, with 11 bases between. The germline gives CDR1 LGHDT, CDR2 YNNKEL (reference sequence). The CDR3 spans 13 residues. In DNA form, the CDR3 reads TGTGCCAGCAGCCAAGGGGGCGCGAGGGGCTACACCTTC. Translating it yields CASSQGGARGYTF.